Below, one T cell receptor beta chain is given with its context. Regarding treatment: approximately 18 received Ad26.COV2.S at low or high dose, single or two shots; 5 received placebo; per-sample allocation not given. Following the first vaccine or placebo injection, samples were taken on day 63. Germline V CDR1 and CDR2: SGHTA, FQGNSA. The CDR3 spans 15 residues. With 6 bases clipped from V and 0 bases from J, the junction kept 5 bases outside the gene matches. The data derive from a study of Ad26.COV2.S vaccination and SARS-CoV-2 variants. This table comes from immunoSEQ multiplex PCR, and its TCRdb copy is limited to in-frame clones, with some not included. The sample lists some 390,000 clones; about 85% were seen once.

The V call is TRBV7-2, the J call TRBJ1-3; TRBD1 matches at 7 bases. This receptor was identified in a person aged 18 to 65 who received the Ad26.COV2.S COVID-19 vaccine or a placebo. The sequenced sample was peripheral blood, obtained in a trial of Ad26.COV2.S vaccine versus placebo. The CDR3 DNA follows: TGTGCCAGCAGACGGGACAGCGTCTCTGGAAACACCATATATTTT. It translates to CASRRDSVSGNTIYF.